This T cell receptor beta chain came from a study of T cell responses to AZD1222 COVID-19 vaccine. The table came from immunoSEQ multiplex PCR; TCRdb's copy has only in-frame clones and leaves some out. The sample includes 150,000 or so clones, approximately 90% of them seen just once. Concerning this clone itself: Its antigen remains unidentified.

J gave up 5 bases and V 5 bases, and 6 bases lay outside the gene matches. The CDR3 is made up of 14 amino acids. CDR1 is LNHNV and CDR2 is YYDKDF in the germline V gene (reference sequence). Study findings and constraints: Per reports, nearly half of all spike-specific TCRs target regions that are unmutated in variants. Along spike, vaccine-associated CD4 TCRs were found throughout, with dominance at 160-218 and 743-854.

The chain couples TRBV15 to TRBJ2-7; 10 nucleotides align to TRBD1. Sample: peripheral blood, taken 28 days after the second AZD1222 dose. This receptor was identified in an adult who received the AZD1222 COVID-19 vaccine. The chain's CDR3 is CATSVDRGRDEQYF. The CDR3 region has the DNA TGTGCCACCAGCGTAGACAGGGGGCGCGACGAGCAGTACTTC.